This T cell receptor (beta chain) was identified in a study of T cells after yellow fever vaccination. Overall study context: Any fraction with a low cell number was prepared using SMART-Seq v4 Ultra Low Input.

Germline V lookup: CDR1 SGHDT, CDR2 YYEEEE. The V gene lost 2 bases and the J gene lost 2 bases, with 9 bases spanning the gap. CDR3 length: 14 amino acids. TCR cDNA, made by 5'RACE template switching, carried an added universal primer site and UMIs. Each CDR3 protein gets one entry after TCRdb re-called the 5' RACE reads with MiXCR. The sample carries about 210,000 distinct CDR3 sequences, 5.5% to 8.5% recorded once. Points from the study as a whole: Post-booster samples contained most primary-vaccination clones (approximately 95% CD4, around 89% CD8).

This clonotype was seen repeatedly, ten times or more. Its antigen is not known. This TCR was recovered from a man under 40 who received the YFV17D yellow fever vaccine. The V and J genes are TRBV5-6 and TRBJ2-3; D gene ambiguous. Sequencing used CD4+ T cells sorted from PBMCs, obtained on the day of the yellow fever booster vaccination. The CDR3 DNA follows: TGTGCCAGCAGCTTAACACAGTCCACAGATACGCAGTATTTT. The encoded protein is CASSLTQSTDTQYF.